The entry below describes one T cell receptor (beta chain). The antigen is unknown. This sample was included in a study of vaccination and CD4 T cells after COVID-19. Study summary: Convalescent donors totaled six males and four females, including two who were Hispanic. Cellular stimulation was performed using overlapping spike peptides derived from SARS-CoV-2, HCoV-NL63, HCoV-OC43 and HCoV-229E.

The treatment denotes: roughly 11-day PBMC culture with coronavirus spike peptide pools or control peptides (ViraFEST assay). At both days 3 and 7, half the medium was replaced with fresh IL-2 medium. The study sequenced cultured CD4+ T cell DNA using the Oncomine TCR Beta short-read assay. TCRdb re-derived calls from the PCR reads in MiXCR, one entry per CDR3 protein. In the table there are thousands of distinct CDR3 sequences, approximately 77% of which are singletons. The study, taken as a whole, reports: Within convalescent individuals, 304 out of 307 vaccine-specific clones proved to be spike mono-reactive.

Sequencing was done on a sample of CD4+ T cells from blood, cultured in vitro. The sequence came from a human donor who had recovered from COVID-19.

The CDR3 reads CSARGRGTGGTDTQYF. The CDR3 DNA is TGCAGTGCTAGAGGCCGTGGGACAGGGGGCACAGATACGCAGTATTTT. The V gene is TRBV20-1, the J gene TRBJ2-3; the match to TRBD1 covers 10 bases. CDR3 length: 16 residues. Germline CDR1 is DFQATT and CDR2 is SNEGSKA (reference sequence). The V and J ends lost 1 base and 1 base, in that order; junction bases with no gene match: 5.